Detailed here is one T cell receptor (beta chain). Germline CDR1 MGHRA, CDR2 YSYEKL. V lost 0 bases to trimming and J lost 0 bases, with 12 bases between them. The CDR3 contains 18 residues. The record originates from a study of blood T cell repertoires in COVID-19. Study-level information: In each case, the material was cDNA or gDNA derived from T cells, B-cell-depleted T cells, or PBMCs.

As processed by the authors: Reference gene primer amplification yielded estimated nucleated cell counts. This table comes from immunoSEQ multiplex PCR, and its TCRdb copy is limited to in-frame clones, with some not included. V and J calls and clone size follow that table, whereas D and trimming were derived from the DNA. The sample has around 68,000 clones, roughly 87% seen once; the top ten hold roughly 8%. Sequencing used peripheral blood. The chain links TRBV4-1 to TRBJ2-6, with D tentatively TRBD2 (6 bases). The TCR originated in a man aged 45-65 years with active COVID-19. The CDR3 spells CASSQDFRGSSGANVLTF. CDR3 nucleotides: TGCGCCAGCAGCCAAGATTTTCGGGGGAGCTCTGGGGCCAACGTCCTGACTTTC.